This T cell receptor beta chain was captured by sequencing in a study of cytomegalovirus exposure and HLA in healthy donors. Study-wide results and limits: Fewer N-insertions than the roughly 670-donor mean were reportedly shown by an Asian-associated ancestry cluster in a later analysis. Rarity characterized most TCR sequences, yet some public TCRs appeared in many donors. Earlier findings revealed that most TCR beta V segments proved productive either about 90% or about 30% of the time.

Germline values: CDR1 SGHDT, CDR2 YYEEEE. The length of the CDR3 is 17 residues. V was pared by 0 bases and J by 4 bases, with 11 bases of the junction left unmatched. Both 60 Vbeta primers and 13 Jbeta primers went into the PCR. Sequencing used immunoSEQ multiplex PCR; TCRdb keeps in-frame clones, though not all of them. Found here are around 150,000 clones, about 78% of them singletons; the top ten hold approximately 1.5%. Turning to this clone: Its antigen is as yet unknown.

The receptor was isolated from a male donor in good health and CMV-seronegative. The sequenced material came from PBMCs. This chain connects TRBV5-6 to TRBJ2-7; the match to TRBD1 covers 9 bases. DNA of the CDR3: TGTGCCAGCAGCTTGGAACTGAGGGGACAGGGCACTTACGAGCAGTACTTC. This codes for CASSLELRGQGTYEQYF.